This T cell receptor (beta chain) was found in a study of T cell changes during pregnancy in multiple sclerosis. V gave up 5 bases and J gave up 9 bases, with 11 bases separating them. The CDR3 extends over 13 amino acids. Germline V gene data show CDR1 as MNHEY and CDR2 as SMNVEV (reference sequence). Repertoires were generated with immunoSEQ multiplex PCR, while TCRdb's copy carries only in-frame clones and drops some. The top ten hold around 1.9% of the sample, which has 45,000 to 55,000 clones, around 90% seen once. The source of this sequence is a female donor with multiple sclerosis, enrolled in a pregnancy study. The V call is TRBV27, the J call TRBJ1-6; D is unresolved. Sequenced here: peripheral blood, sampled in the first trimester of pregnancy. The CDR3 protein is CASSPLFPSPLHF. DNA of the CDR3: TGTGCCAGCAGTCCCTTGTTCCCTTCACCCCTCCACTTT.